This T cell receptor (beta chain) derives from a study of blood T cell repertoires in COVID-19. Recruited during active infection, patients (from Seattle) were subsequently followed longitudinally. Only in-frame clones appear in the TCRdb table, and some are missing; sequencing was by immunoSEQ multiplex PCR. The repertoire consists of more than 300,000 clones, with about 87% occurring once and the leading ten covering over 6%. The CDR3 runs 15 residues. J was trimmed by 1 base and V by 7 bases; bases with no gene match: 9. From germline, CDR1 is LNHDA and CDR2 SQIVND (reference sequence). Input material: peripheral blood. This clonotype was obtained from a woman aged 45-65 years with COVID-19, enrolled during active disease. The chain couples TRBV19 to TRBJ1-1; 7 nucleotides match TRBD1. CDR3 protein: CASTERGTANTEAFF. The CDR3 DNA sequence: TGTGCCAGTACCGAGAGAGGGACAGCGAACACTGAAGCTTTCTTT.